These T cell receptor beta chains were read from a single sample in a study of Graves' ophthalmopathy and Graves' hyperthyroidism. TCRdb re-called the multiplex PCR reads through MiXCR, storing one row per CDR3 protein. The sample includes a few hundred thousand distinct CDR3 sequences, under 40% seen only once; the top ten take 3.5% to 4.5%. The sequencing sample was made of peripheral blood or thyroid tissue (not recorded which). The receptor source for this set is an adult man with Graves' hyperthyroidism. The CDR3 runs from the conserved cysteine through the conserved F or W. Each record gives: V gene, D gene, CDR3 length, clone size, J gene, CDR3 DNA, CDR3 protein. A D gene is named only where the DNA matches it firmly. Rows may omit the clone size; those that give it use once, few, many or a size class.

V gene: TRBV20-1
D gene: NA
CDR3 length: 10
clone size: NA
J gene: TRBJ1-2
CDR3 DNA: TGCAGTGCTGGGGGGCAGGGCTACACCTTC
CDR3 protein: CSAGGQGYTF

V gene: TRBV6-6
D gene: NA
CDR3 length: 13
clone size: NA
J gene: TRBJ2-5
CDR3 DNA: TGTGCCAGCAGGGGGGGGGCAGGAGAGACCCAGTACTTC
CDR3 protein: CASRGGAGETQYF

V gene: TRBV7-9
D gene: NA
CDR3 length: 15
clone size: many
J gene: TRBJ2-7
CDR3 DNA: TGTGCCAGCAGCCCGCGATTGTCGAACAGCCGCGAGCAGTACTTC
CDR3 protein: CASSPRLSNSREQYF

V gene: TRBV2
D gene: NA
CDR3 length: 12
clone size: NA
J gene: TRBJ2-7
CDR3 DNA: TGTGCCAGCAGTGAAAACCAATCTGAGCAGTACTTC
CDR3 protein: CASSENQSEQYF

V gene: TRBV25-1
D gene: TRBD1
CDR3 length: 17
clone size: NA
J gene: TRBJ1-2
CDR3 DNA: TGTGCCAGCAGTAGCCCGCGCCACAGGGGAAATAACTATGGCTACACCTTC
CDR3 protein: CASSSPRHRGNNYGYTF

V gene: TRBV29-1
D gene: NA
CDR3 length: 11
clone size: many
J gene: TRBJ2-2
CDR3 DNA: TGCAGCGTTGAGAGGGCCCGGGAGCTGTTTTTT
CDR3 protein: CSVERARELFF

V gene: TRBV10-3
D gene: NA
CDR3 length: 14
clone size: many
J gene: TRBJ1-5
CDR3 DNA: TGTGCCATCAGTGTGGCAGGAGGACAACAGCCCCAGCATTTT
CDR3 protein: CAISVAGGQQPQHF

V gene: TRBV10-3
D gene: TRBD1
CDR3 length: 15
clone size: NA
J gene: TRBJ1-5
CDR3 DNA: TGTGCCATCAGTGATAGAAAGGGGGCCAATCAGCCCCAGCATTTT
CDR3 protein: CAISDRKGANQPQHF

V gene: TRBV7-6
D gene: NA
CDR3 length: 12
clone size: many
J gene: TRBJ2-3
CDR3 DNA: TGTGCCAGCAGCCCAAACACAGATACGCAGTATTTT
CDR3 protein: CASSPNTDTQYF

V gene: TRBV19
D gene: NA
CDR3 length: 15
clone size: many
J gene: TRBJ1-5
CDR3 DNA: TGTGCCAGTAGTATAGGGGACCCAAACCGTCAGCCCCAGCATTTT
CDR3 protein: CASSIGDPNRQPQHF

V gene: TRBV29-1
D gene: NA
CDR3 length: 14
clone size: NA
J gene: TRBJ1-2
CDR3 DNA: TGCAGCAGTTTAGGCCTACCTTCTAACTATGGCTACACCTTC
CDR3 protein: CSSLGLPSNYGYTF

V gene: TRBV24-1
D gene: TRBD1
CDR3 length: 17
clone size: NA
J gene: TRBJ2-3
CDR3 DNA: TGTGCCACCAGTGACCCCAGGCCGGGACAGGGGCTTGATACGCAGTATTTT
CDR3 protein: CATSDPRPGQGLDTQYF

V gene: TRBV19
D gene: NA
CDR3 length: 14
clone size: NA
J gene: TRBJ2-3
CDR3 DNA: TGTGCCAGTAGTTATCAATCGGGCACAGATACGCAGTATTTT
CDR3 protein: CASSYQSGTDTQYF

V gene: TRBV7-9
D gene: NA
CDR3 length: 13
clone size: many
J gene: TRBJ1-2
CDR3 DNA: TGTGCCAGCAGCTTAACCAGAGGGTATGGCTACACCTTC
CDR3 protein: CASSLTRGYGYTF

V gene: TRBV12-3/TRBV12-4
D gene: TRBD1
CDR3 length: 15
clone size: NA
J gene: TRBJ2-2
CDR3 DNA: TGTGCCAGCAGTATTAGACAGGGGGACACCGGGGAGCTGTTTTTT
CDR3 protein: CASSIRQGDTGELFF

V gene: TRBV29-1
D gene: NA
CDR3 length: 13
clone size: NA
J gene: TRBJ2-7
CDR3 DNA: TGCAGCGTTAAGACCCCCGTGGGGTACGGGCAGTACTTC
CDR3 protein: CSVKTPVGYGQYF

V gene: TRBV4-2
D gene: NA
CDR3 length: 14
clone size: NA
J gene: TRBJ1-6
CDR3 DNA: TGTGCCGGCAGCCAAGAGACCTACGGGGCACCCCTCCACTTT
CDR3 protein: CAGSQETYGAPLHF

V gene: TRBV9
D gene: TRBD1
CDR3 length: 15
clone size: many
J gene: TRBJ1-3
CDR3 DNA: TGTGCCAGCAGCCCAAGACAGGGGGCTGGAAACACCATATATTTT
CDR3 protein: CASSPRQGAGNTIYF

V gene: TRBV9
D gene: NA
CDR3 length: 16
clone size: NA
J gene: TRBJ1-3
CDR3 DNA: TGTGCCAGCAGCCCCCGTCCCGGGATCTCTGGAAACACCATATATTTT
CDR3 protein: CASSPRPGISGNTIYF

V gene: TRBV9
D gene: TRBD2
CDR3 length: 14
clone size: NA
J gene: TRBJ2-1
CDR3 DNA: TGTGCCAGCAGCGATGGGACTAGTTTCAATGAGCAGTTCTTC
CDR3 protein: CASSDGTSFNEQFF

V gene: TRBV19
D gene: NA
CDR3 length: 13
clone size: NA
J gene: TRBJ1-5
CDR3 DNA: TGTGCCAGTAGTTGGGGGCTTCAAGAGACCCAGCATTTT
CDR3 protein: CASSWGLQETQHF

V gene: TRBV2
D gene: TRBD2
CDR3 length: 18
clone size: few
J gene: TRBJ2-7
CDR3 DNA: TGTGCCAGCAGCCCCTCCCCTGGACTAGCCCCGAGCTCCTACGAGCAGTACTTC
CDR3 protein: CASSPSPGLAPSSYEQYF

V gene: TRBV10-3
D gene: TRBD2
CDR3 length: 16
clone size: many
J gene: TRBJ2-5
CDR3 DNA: TGTGCCATCAGTGGGGACGCGGGGGGCCTCCAAGAGACCCAGTACTTC
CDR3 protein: CAISGDAGGLQETQYF

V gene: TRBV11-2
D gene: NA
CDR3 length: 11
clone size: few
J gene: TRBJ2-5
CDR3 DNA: TGTGCCAGCAGCCAGGAGTGGGAGCAGTACTTC
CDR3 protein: CASSQEWEQYF

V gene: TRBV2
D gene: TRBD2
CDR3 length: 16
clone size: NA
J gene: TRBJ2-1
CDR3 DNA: TGTGCCAGCAGTGACACTAGCGGGAGGGTGTGGGATGAGCAGTTCTTC
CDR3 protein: CASSDTSGRVWDEQFF

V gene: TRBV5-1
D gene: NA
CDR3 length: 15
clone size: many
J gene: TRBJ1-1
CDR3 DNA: TGCGCCAGCAGCTCCCTGAGGGGGATAGACACTGAAGCTTTCTTT
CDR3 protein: CASSSLRGIDTEAFF

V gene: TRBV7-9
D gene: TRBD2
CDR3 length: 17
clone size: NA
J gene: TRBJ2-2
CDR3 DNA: TGTGCCAGCAGCTTTAGGACTAGCGGGGCGAACACCGGGGAGCTGTTTTTT
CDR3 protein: CASSFRTSGANTGELFF

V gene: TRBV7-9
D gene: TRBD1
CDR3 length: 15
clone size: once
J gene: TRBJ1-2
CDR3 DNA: TGTGCCAGCAGCCTCCGGGACAGCGAGGACTATGGCTACACCTTC
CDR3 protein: CASSLRDSEDYGYTF

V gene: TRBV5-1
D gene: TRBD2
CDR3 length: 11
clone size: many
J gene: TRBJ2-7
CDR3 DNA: TGCGCCAGCAGGATAGCGGGGGAGCAGTACTTC
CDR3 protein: CASRIAGEQYF

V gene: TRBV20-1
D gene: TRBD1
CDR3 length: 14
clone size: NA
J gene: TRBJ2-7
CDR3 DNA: TGCAGTGCCGAAGGGGGGACAGGGTACGACGAGCAGTACTTC
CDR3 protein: CSAEGGTGYDEQYF

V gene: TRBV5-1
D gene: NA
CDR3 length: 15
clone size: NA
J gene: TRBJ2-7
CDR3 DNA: TGTGCCAGCAGCCAAGTCTCGGGTAGCTCCTACGAGCAGTACTTC
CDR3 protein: CASSQVSGSSYEQYF

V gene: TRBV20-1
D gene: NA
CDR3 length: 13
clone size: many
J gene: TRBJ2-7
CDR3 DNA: TGCAGTGCTAGAGATCGGGCCTCCTACGAGCAGTACTTC
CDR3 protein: CSARDRASYEQYF

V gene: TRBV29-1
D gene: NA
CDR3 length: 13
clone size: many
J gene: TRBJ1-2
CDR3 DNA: TGCAGCGTGGGTGGGGGCAGGGCTGATGGCTACACCTTC
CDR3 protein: CSVGGGRADGYTF

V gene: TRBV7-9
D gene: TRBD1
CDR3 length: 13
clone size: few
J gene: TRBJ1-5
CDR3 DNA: TGTGCCAGCAGTAAAGACAGGGACGGGCCCCAGCATTTT
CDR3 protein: CASSKDRDGPQHF

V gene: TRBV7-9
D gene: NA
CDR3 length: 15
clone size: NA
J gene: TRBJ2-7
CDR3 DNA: TGTGCCAGCAGCCAAGCGGGGACACCTACCTACGAGCAGTACTTC
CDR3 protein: CASSQAGTPTYEQYF

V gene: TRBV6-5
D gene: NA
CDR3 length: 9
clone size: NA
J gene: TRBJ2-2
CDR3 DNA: TGTGCCAGCGTTAGGGGGCTGTTTTTT
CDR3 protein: CASVRGLFF

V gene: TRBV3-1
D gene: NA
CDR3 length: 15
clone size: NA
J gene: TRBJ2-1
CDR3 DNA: TGTGCCAGCAGCCAAGAGGGGGCGTGGTCGAATGAGCAGTTCTTC
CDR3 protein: CASSQEGAWSNEQFF

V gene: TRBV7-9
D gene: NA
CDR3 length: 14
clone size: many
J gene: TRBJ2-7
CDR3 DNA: TGTGCCAGCAGCTTACAGGGACTGAACTACGAGCAGTACTTC
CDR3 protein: CASSLQGLNYEQYF

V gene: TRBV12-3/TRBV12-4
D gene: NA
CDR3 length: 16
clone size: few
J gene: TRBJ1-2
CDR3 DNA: TGTGCCAGCAGTTTAGGTCGGGGCAGGGAAGGCTATGGCTACACCTTC
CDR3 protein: CASSLGRGREGYGYTF

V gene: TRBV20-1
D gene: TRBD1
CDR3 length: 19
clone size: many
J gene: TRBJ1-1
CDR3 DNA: TGCAGTGCTAGTTCCTGGGGGGGGCTCGGAGGACAGGCGGCAACAGAAGCTTTCTTT
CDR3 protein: CSASSWGGLGGQAATEAFF

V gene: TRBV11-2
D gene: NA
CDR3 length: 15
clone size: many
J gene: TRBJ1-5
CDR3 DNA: TGTGCCAGCAGCTTAAGGGATGTCGGAAATCAGCCCCAGCATTTT
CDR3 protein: CASSLRDVGNQPQHF